This TCR beta chain was sequenced during a study of blood T cell repertoires in COVID-19. Study information: Italy, Spain and the United States were the sources of the convalescent and acute COVID-19 samples. T cells, B-cell-depleted T cells, or PBMCs supplied cDNA or gDNA.

In the original processing: Quantification of nucleated cells was approximated via reference gene primer amplification. Sequencing used immunoSEQ multiplex PCR; TCRdb keeps in-frame clones, though not all of them. V and J calls and clone size come straight from that table; D and trimming were deduced from the DNA. The sample holds about 58,000 clones; 89% are singletons and the top ten take roughly an eighth. CDR3 length equals 16 residues. Germline V lookup: CDR1 SGHAT, CDR2 FQNNGV. V shed 2 bases and J 3 bases; nucleotides not matched to a gene: 6. The sequenced sample consisted of peripheral blood. The origin of this receptor is a woman aged 55 to 70 with active COVID-19. The chain carries TRBV11-2 and TRBJ2-3, with 9 bases aligning to TRBD2. CDR3 nucleotide sequence: TGTGCCAGCAGCTTACAAGCGGGGGGCGGTACAGATACGCAGTATTTT. Amino acid sequence: CASSLQAGGGTDTQYF.